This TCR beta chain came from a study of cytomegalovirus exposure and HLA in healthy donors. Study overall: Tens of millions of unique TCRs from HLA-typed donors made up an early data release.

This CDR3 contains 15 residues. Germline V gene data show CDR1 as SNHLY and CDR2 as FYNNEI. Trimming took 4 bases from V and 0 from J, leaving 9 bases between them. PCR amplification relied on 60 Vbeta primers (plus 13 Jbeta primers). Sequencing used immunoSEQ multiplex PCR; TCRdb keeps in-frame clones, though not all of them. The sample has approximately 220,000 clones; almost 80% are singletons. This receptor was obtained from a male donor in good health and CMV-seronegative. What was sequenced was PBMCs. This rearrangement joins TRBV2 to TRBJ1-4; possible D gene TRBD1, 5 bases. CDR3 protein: CASSADSATNEKLFF. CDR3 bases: TGTGCCAGCAGTGCTGACAGTGCAACTAATGAAAAACTGTTTTTT.